The T cell receptor (beta chain) under discussion was sequenced for a study of early T cells in non-severe SARS-CoV-2 infection. Across the whole study: The sequenced material was bulk RNA from unsorted whole blood, and its chains were unpaired. Study-wide findings and caveats: VDJdb matches were skewed toward anti-spike CD8 T cell responses.

The CDR3 extends over 12 amino acids. V was cut by 4 bases and J by 4 bases, with 5 bases left in between. Looked up from germline, CDR1 is MNHEY and CDR2 is SVGAGI. This clonotype was counted ten times or more. The antigen is unknown. Unique molecular identifier tags were affixed to discrete cDNA molecules. TCRdb called the 5' RACE reads again in MiXCR, with one record for every CDR3 protein. Counted here are 76,000 or so distinct CDR3 sequences, about 11% occurring once; the ten biggest clones make up 4.7%. V and J are TRBV6-5 and TRBJ1-5; D is undetermined. The sequenced material came from whole blood. The TCR was taken from an adult who was a healthcare worker with PCR-confirmed SARS-CoV-2 infection or an uninfected control (not recorded which). This CDR3 is CASSSTNQPQHF. Written as DNA, the CDR3 is TGTGCCAGCAGTTCCACGAATCAGCCCCAGCATTTT.